This TCR beta chain was documented in a study of molecular identifiers for immune sequencing clone quantification. Study-level findings and limits: Underestimation of highly expanded clone sizes could arise where identical TCR molecules share a barcode. Effector cells had over 98% of their molecules in clones above 20 RNA copies, while naive cells had under 1%.

Naive CD8 T cells were sorted, and the gate applied was CD8+CD4-CCR7+CD45RA+. TCRdb processed the PCR reads anew with MiXCR; each CDR3 protein has one entry. The sample lists roughly 630,000 distinct CDR3 sequences, around 25% occurring once. This clonotype showed up just a few times. Its specificity is not known. V dropped 3 bases and J dropped 6; count of bases not matched to a gene: 10. Per the germline V gene, CDR1 is SEHNR and CDR2 is FQNEAQ (reference sequence). The length of the CDR3 is 17 residues. The chain links TRBV7-9 to TRBJ2-1, with TRBD2 matching over 11 bases. This clonotype originated in a human donor in good health. Some libraries in this study had Jurkat cell RNA spiked in. The sequencing sample was made of naive CD8+ T cells from blood, with Jurkat cell RNA spiked in. Stated subset: FACS-sorted CD8+CD4-CCR7+CD45RA+ naive T cells. The CDR3 bases are TGTGCCAGCAGCTTGAGGGCTAGCGGGAGGAGGGTCAATGAGCAGTTCTTC. Translated: CASSLRASGRRVNEQFF.